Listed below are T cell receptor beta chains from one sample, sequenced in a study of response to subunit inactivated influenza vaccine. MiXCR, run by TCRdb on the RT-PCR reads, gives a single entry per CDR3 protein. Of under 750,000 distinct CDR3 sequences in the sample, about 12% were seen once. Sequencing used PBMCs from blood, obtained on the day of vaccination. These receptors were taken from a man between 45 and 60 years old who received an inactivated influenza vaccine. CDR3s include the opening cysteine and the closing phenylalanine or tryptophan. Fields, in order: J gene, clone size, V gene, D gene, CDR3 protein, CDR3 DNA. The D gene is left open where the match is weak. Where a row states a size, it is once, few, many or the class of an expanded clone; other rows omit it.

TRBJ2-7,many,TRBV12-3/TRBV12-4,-,CASSLLEDGQREQYF,TGTGCCAGCAGTTTGTTGGAGGACGGGCAGAGGGAGCAGTACTTC
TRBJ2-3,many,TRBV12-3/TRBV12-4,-,CASSQRLGDTDTQYF,TGTGCCAGCAGTCAGAGACTAGGCGACACAGATACGCAGTATTTT
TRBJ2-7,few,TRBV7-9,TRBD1,CASSPLPYRDRSYEQYF,TGTGCCAGCAGCCCACTCCCATACCGGGACAGGTCCTACGAGCAGTACTTC
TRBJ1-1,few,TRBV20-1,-,CSATSTTVSTEAFF,TGCAGTGCTACCTCAACGACAGTGAGCACTGAAGCTTTCTTT
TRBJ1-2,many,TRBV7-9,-,CASSLANWIWTF,TGTGCCAGCAGCTTAGCTAATTGGATCTGGACCTTC
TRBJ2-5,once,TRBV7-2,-,CASSLDSRQKTQYF,TGTGCCAGCAGCTTAGACTCCCGGCAGAAGACCCAGTACTTC
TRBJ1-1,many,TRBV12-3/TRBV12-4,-,CASSSAKVTEAFF,TGTGCCAGCAGTTCGGCGAAGGTTACTGAAGCTTTCTTT
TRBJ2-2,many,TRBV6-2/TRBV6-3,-,CASSYSRLGNTGELFF,TGTGCCAGCAGTTACTCGAGATTGGGGAACACCGGGGAGCTGTTTTTT
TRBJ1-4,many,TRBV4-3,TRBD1,CASSQGQGTGSEKLFF,TGCGCCAGCAGCCAGGGACAGGGGACGGGATCTGAAAAACTGTTTTTT
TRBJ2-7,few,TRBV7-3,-,CASSQQAGDYEQYF,TGTGCCAGCAGCCAACAGGCCGGAGACTACGAGCAGTACTTC
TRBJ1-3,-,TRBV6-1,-,CASSESGILSGNTIYF,TGTGCCAGCAGTGAATCCGGGATCCTCTCTGGAAACACCATATATTTT
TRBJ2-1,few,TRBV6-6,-,CASSPNPYNEQFF,TGTGCCAGCAGTCCCAACCCCTACAATGAGCAGTTCTTC
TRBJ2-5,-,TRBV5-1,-,CASSPVGAAYQETQYF,TGCGCCAGCAGCCCTGTGGGGGCGGCCTACCAAGAGACCCAGTACTTC
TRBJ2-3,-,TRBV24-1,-,CATSDRLARIDTQYF,TGTGCCACCAGTGACCGGTTGGCCAGGATCGATACGCAGTATTTT
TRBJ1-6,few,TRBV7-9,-,CASSLRGTVRDSPLHF,TGTGCCAGCAGCTTGCGGGGAACGGTACGCGATTCACCCCTCCACTTT
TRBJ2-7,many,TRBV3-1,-,CASSQDFSGGGSVEQYF,TGTGCCAGCAGCCAAGATTTTAGCGGAGGGGGGTCCGTCGAGCAGTACTTC
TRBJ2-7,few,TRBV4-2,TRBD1,CASSQVGQGHYEQYF,TGTGCCAGCAGCCAAGTGGGACAGGGACACTACGAGCAGTACTTC
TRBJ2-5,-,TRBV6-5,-,CASTLQGSETQYF,TGTGCCAGCACGTTGCAGGGTTCAGAGACCCAGTACTTC
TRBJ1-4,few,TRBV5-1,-,CASSLLQGSEKLFF,TGCGCCAGCAGCTTGCTCCAGGGAAGCGAAAAACTGTTTTTT
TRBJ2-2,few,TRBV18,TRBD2,CASSLRTSTTGELFF,TGTGCCAGCTCTCTTCGGACTAGCACCACCGGGGAGCTGTTTTTT
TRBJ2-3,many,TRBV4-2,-,CASSQDPRVASTDTQYF,TGTGCCAGCAGCCAAGATCCCCGGGTAGCAAGCACAGATACGCAGTATTTT
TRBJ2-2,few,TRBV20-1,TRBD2,CSAGRGGSSTGELFF,TGCAGTGCGGGGCGGGGGGGAAGTTCCACCGGGGAGCTGTTTTTT
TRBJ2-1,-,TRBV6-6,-,CASSYWAGQFF,TGTGCCAGCAGTTACTGGGCGGGGCAGTTCTTC
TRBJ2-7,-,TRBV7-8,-,CASNLWGPGSGTSYEQYF,TGTGCCAGCAACCTCTGGGGCCCGGGTAGCGGAACATCCTACGAGCAGTACTTC
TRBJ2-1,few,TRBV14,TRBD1,CASSVTWDRANEQFF,TGTGCCAGCAGCGTCACATGGGACAGGGCGAATGAGCAGTTCTTC
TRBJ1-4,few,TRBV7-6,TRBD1,CAGSLTGEGEKLFF,TGTGCCGGCAGCTTAACAGGGGAAGGGGAAAAACTGTTTTTT
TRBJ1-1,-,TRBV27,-,CASSLSRRNTEAFF,TGTGCCAGCAGTTTATCGCGGAGGAACACTGAAGCTTTCTTT
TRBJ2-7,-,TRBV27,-,CASSLGDGSFGEQYF,TGTGCCAGCAGTTTAGGGGACGGAAGTTTCGGTGAGCAGTACTTC
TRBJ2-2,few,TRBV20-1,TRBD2,CSAKPSGSVGELFF,TGCAGTGCTAAGCCTAGCGGGAGCGTCGGGGAGCTGTTTTTT
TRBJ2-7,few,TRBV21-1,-,CATPRTGNYEQYF,TGTGCCACGCCCCGGACAGGGAACTACGAGCAGTACTTC
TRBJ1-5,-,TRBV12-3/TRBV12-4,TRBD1,CASRGTGNQPQHF,TGTGCCAGCAGAGGGACAGGGAATCAGCCCCAGCATTTT
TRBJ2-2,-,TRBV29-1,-,CSGRTGNTGELFF,TGCAGCGGACGAACGGGGAACACCGGGGAGCTGTTTTTT
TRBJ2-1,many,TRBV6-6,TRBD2,CASRSAPGTSGPRSSYNEQFF,TGTGCCAGCAGGTCAGCCCCCGGGACTAGCGGGCCACGGAGCTCCTACAATGAGCAGTTCTTC
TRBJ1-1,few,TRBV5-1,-,CASSPGTPRNTEAFF,TGCGCCAGCAGCCCCGGGACACCCCGGAACACTGAAGCTTTCTTT
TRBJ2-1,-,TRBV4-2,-,CASSQVGGISYNEQFF,TGTGCCAGCAGCCAAGTGGGAGGAATCTCCTACAATGAGCAGTTCTTC
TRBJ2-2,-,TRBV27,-,CASSPRRQGLAGLTGELFF,TGTGCCAGCAGTCCCCGGCGACAGGGTTTAGCGGGGTTGACCGGGGAGCTGTTTTTT
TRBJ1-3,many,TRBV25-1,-,CASSKGGSGNTIYF,TGTGCCAGCAGTAAGGGGGGATCTGGAAACACCATATATTTT
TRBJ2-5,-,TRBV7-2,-,CASRPTGGETQYF,TGTGCCAGCCGACCTACTGGGGGAGAGACCCAGTACTTC
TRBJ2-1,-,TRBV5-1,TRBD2,CASSLGPGGAGSNEQFF,TGCGCCAGCAGCTTGGGGCCGGGGGGGGCTGGGTCCAATGAGCAGTTCTTC